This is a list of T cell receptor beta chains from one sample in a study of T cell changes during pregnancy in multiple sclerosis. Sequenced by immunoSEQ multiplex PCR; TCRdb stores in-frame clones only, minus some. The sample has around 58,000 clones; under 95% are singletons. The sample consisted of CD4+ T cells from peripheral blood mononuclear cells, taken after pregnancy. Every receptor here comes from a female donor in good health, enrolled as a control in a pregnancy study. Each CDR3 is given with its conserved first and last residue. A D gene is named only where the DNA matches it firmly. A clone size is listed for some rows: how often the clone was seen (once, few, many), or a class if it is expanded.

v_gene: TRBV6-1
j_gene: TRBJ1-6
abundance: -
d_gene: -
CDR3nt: TGTGCCAGCAGTGTCCCGGTGGGGGCCCCTATAGGGAATTCACCCCTCCACTTT
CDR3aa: CASSVPVGAPIGNSPLHF

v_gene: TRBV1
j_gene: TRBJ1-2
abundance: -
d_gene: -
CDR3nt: TGCACCAGCAGCCAATTTGTCCGGGGAGAGAACTATGGCTACACCTTC
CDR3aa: CTSSQFVRGENYGYTF

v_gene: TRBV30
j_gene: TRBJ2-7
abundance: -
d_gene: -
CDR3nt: TGTGCCTGGAGTGGGGGGGTAACCTACGAGCAGTACTTC
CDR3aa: CAWSGGVTYEQYF

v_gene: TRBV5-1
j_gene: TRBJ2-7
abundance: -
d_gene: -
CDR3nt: TGCGCCAGCAGCATACAGGGTCTGAGCTACGAGCAGTACTTC
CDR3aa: CASSIQGLSYEQYF

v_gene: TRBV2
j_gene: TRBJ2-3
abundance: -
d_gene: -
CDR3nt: TGTGCCAGCAGACCTAGTCTCGACACAGATACGCAGTATTTT
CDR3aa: CASRPSLDTDTQYF

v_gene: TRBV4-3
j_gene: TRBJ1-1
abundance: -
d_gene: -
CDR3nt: TGCGCCAGCAGCCGATATTATAACAGGCTGGTGACTGAAGCTTTCTTT
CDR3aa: CASSRYYNRLVTEAFF

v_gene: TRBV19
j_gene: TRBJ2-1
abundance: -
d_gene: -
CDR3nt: TGTGCCAGTAGTATAGCTATACCAGGGTCTCGGAATGAGCAGTTCTTC
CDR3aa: CASSIAIPGSRNEQFF

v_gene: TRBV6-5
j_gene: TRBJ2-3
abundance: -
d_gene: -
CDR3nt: TGTGCCAGCAGGCCCGGGACTCTAAGCACAGATACGCAGTATTTT
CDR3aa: CASRPGTLSTDTQYF

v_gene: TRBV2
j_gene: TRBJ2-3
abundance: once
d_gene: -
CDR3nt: TGTGCCACCACCCTCAGGGTACAGGATACGCAGTATTTT
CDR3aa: CATTLRVQDTQYF

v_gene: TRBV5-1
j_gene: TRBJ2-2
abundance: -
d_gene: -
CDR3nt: TGCGCCAGCAGCTTGGCCGGAGCGAACACCGGGGAGCTGTTTTTT
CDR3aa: CASSLAGANTGELFF

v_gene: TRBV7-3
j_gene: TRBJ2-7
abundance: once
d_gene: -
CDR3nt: TGTGCCAGCAGCTCCGCCGGGGGTAACTCCTACGAGCAGTACTTC
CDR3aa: CASSSAGGNSYEQYF

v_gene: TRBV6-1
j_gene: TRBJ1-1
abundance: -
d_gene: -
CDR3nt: TGTGCCAGCAGTGGCGAAATGAACACTGAAGCTTTCTTT
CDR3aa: CASSGEMNTEAFF

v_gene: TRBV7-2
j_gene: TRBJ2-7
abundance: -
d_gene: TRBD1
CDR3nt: TGTGCCAGCAGCTTAGCTAACTCCGGGACAGGAGCCTACGAGCAGTACTTC
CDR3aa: CASSLANSGTGAYEQYF

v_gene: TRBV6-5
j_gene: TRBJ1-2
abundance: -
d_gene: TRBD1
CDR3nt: TGTGCCAGCAGTGCTCTTGAGACAGGGGTTCCTCGCTACACCTTC
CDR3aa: CASSALETGVPRYTF

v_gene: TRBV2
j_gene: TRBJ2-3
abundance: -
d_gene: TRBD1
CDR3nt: TGTGCCAGCAGTGAAGCGAGGGGGCGCGCAGATACGCAGTATTTT
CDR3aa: CASSEARGRADTQYF

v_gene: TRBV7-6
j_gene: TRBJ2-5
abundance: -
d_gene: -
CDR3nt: TGTGCCAGCAGCGCGCAGACAGGATCGAGGGAGACCCAGTACTTC
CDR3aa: CASSAQTGSRETQYF

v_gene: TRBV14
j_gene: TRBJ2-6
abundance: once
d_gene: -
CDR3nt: TGTGCCAGCAGCCCCACGACGGGGATTATCACTGGGGCCAACGTCCTGACTTTC
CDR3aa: CASSPTTGIITGANVLTF

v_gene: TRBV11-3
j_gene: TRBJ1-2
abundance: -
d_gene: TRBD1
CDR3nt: TGTGCCAGCAGCTTACGACAGGGATACTATGGCTACACCTTC
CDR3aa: CASSLRQGYYGYTF

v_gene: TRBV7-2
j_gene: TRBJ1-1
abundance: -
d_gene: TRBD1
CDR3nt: TGTGCCAGCAGCTTAGTAGGGACAGGGGTGAGCATGAACACTGAAGCTTTCTTT
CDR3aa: CASSLVGTGVSMNTEAFF

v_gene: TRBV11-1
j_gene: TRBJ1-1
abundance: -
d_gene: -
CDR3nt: TGTGCCAGCAGCTTAGTCATAGAGAACACTGAAGCTTTCTTT
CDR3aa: CASSLVIENTEAFF

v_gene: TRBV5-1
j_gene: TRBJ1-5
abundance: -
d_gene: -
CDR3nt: TGCGCCAGCGGCACCATTAGCAATCAGCCCCAGCATTTT
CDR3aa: CASGTISNQPQHF

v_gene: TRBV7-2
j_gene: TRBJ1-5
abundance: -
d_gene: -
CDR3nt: TGTGCCAGCAGCTTATCAGGGATAGGGGATCAGCCCCAGCATTTT
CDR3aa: CASSLSGIGDQPQHF

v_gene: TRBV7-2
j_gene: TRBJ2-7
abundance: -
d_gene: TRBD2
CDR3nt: TGTGCCAGCAGCCTTGCGGGGGGGGCCTGGACAGGACTAAAACTCGAGCAGTACTTC
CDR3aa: CASSLAGGAWTGLKLEQYF

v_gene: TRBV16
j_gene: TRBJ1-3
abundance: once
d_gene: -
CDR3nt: TGTGCCAGCAGCCCACAGCGGCCTGGAGGAAACACCATATATTTT
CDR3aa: CASSPQRPGGNTIYF

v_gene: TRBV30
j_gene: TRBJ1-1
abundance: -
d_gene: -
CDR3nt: TGTGCCTGGAAAAAAATCCGGAACACTGAAGCTTTCTTT
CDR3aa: CAWKKIRNTEAFF

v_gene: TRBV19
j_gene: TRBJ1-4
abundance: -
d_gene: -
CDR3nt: TGTGCCAGTAGTATCCGGGAGCTAGAAAAACTGTTTTTT
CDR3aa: CASSIRELEKLFF

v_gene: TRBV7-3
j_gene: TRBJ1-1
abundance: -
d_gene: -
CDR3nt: TGTGCCAGCAGCCGACAGAGGAACACTGAAGCTTTCTTT
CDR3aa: CASSRQRNTEAFF

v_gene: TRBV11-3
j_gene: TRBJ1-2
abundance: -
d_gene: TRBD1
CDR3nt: TGTGCCAGCACCGGGGGACAGGGCTATGGCTACACCTTC
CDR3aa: CASTGGQGYGYTF

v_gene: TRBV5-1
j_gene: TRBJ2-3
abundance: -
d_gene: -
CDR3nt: TGCGCCAGCAGCTTGGGGGTGCAGGGGCCAGATACGCAGTATTTT
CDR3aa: CASSLGVQGPDTQYF

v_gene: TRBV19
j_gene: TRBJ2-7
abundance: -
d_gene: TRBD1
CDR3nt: TGTGCCAGTACCGGGACAGGGGGTCACGAGCAGTACTTC
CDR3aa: CASTGTGGHEQYF

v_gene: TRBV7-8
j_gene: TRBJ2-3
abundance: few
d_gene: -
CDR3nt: TGTGCCAGCAGCTTAGTGGAGGGGTGGGGCCCAGATACGCAGTATTTT
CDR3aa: CASSLVEGWGPDTQYF

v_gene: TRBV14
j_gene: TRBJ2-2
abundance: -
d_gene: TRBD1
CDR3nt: TGTGCCAGCAGCCAAGAGTTTTGGTCTTTCACCGGACAGGCGTACACCGGGGAGCTGTTTTTT
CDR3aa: CASSQEFWSFTGQAYTGELFF

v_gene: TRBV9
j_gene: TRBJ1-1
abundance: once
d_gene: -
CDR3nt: TGTGCCAGCAGCGCGGGAGTCAGCATGAACACTGAAGCTTTCTTT
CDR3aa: CASSAGVSMNTEAFF

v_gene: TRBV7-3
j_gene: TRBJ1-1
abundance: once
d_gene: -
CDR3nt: TGTGCCAGCAGCTCCCCGGGACAACACACTGAAGCTTTCTTT
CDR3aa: CASSSPGQHTEAFF